These 31 T cell receptor beta chains were sequenced from one sample in a study of OX40 agonist ivuxolimab in advanced cancers. Clones were read by immunoSEQ multiplex PCR, and TCRdb kept only the in-frame ones, dropping some. This sample has over 65,000 clones, with 90% to 95% found just once. This sample comprised CD4+ or CD8+ T cells sorted from blood, obtained in a trial of the OX40 agonist ivuxolimab. These receptors all stem from an adult with an advanced solid tumor such as melanoma, head and neck, liver or kidney cancer.

This chain connects TRBV19 to TRBJ1-2; D is possibly TRBD1 (5 bases). This CDR3 spans 18 amino acids. Trimming took 6 bases from V and 4 from J, leaving 27 bases between them. Germline CDR1 LNHDA, CDR2 SQIVND (reference sequence). CDR3 nucleotides: TGTGCCAGTAGCCAGCCGCGGGGGTCCGGGGCCAACCTCTATGGCTACACCTTC. Translated: CASSQPRGSGANLYGYTF.

The chain uses TRBV19 and TRBJ2-7; D possibly corresponds to TRBD2 (5 bases). Trimming left V 4 bases short and J 2 bases short, with 12 bases between. The CDR3 runs to 14 residues. The germline CDR1 and CDR2 sequences are LNHDA and SQIVND (reference sequence). For the CDR3, the DNA is TGTGCCAGTAGTAAATACGACGGGGCCTACGAGCAGTACTTC. It translates to CASSKYDGAYEQYF.

The rearrangement uses TRBV2 and TRBJ2-3, with no clear D. V lost 9 bases to trimming and J lost 0 bases, with 13 bases between them. The length of the CDR3 is 14 residues. Germline V gene lookup returns CDR1 SNHLY and CDR2 FYNNEI. The CDR3 bases are TGTGCCAGTCGACTGGGAACTAGCACAGATACGCAGTATTTT. This encodes CASRLGTSTDTQYF.

The chain is built from TRBV7-2 and TRBJ2-5, with 11 nucleotides matching TRBD2. The J segment lost 0 bases and the V segment lost 5 bases, leaving 5 bases of the junction unmatched. Germline V gene data show CDR1 as SGHTA and CDR2 as FQGNSA. The CDR3 consists of 16 residues. The CDR3 nucleotides read TGTGCCAGCAGCGCGACTAGCGGGATGTACCAAGAGACCCAGTACTTC. Its protein product is CASSATSGMYQETQYF.

The J gene is TRBJ2-3, the V gene TRBV9; 9 nucleotides align to TRBD2. V was pared by 0 bases and J by 3 bases, with 8 bases of the junction left unmatched. The CDR3 extends over 17 amino acids. Per the germline V gene, CDR1 is SGDLS and CDR2 is YYNGEE. CDR3 nucleotides: TGTGCCAGCAGCGTAGGGCCAGCGGGGGGAACTACAGATACGCAGTATTTT. Translating it yields CASSVGPAGGTTDTQYF.

V is TRBV2 and J is TRBJ2-5; 9 bases are a match to TRBD2. The length of the CDR3 is 15 residues. Germline V lookup: CDR1 SNHLY, CDR2 FYNNEI. J gave up 0 bases and V 4 bases, and 3 bases lay outside the gene matches. CDR3 amino acids: CASSGSSGNQETQYF. The CDR3 DNA follows: TGTGCCAGCAGTGGTTCTAGCGGGAACCAAGAGACCCAGTACTTC. The variable domain in full, completed from reference TRBV2 and TRBJ2-5, reads EPEVTQTPSHQVTQMGQEVILRCVPISNHLYFYWYRQILGQKVEFLVSFYNNEISEKSEIFDDQFSVERPDGSNFTLKIRSTKLEDSAMYFCASSGSSGNQETQYFGPGTRLLVL.

Sample share makes this clone medium-sized. Other DNA sequences within the sample encode an identical CDR3. The V gene is TRBV11-2, the J gene TRBJ1-5; TRBD1 might be the D (5 bases). The CDR3 length is 12 residues. Trimming cost V 2 bases and J 9 bases, with 8 bases left between them. CDR1 is SGHAT, CDR2 FQNNGV, per germline. CDR3 coding DNA: TGTGCCAGCAGCTTACAGGGCGGGCCCCAGCATTTT. Its translation is CASSLQGGPQHF. Based on the CDR3 plus reference TRBV11-2 and TRBJ1-5, the full variable domain is EAGVAQSPRYKIIEKRQSVAFWCNPISGHATLYWYQQILGQGPKLLIQFQNNGVVDDSQLPKDRFSAERLKGVDSTLKIQPAKLEDSAVYLCASSLQGGPQHFGDGTRLSIL.

The chain has TRBV19 and TRBJ2-6; tentatively, D is TRBD1 or TRBD2 (5 bases each). Germline V gene sequence: CDR1 LNHDA, CDR2 SQIVND (reference sequence). V was shortened by 9 bases and J by 7 bases, with 16 bases between the two germline ends. The CDR3 is made up of 14 amino acids. CDR3 coding DNA: TGTGCCAGCTCACCCTCAAGGGACGCCAACGTCCTGACTTTC. Protein: CASSPSRDANVLTF.

J is TRBJ1-5 and V is TRBV4-3; no reliable D call. CDR3 length: 15 residues. V lost 0 bases and J 0 bases, leaving 6 bases between the germline ends. Germline V gene data show CDR1 as LGHNA and CDR2 as YSLEER. The CDR3 spells CASSQDPYSNQPQHF. CDR3 bases: TGCGCCAGCAGCCAAGATCCGTATAGCAATCAGCCCCAGCATTTT.

This sequence joins TRBV11-2 and TRBJ1-1; D might be TRBD1 (6 bases). Between the trimmed V and J ends, which lost 3 bases and 2 bases, there was a span of 13 bases. CDR1 is SGHAT, CDR2 FQNNGV, per germline. There are 15 residues in the CDR3. The CDR3 protein is CASSFLAGANTEAFF. Here the CDR3 DNA reads TGTGCCAGCAGCTTTTTGGCGGGGGCAAACACTGAAGCTTTCTTT.

This rearrangement joins TRBV18 to TRBJ2-4; unclear D gene. Per the germline V gene, CDR1 is KGHSH and CDR2 is LQKENI. Trimming removed 0 bases at V and 6 bases at J, with 6 bases between. This CDR3 is 13 amino acids long. CDR3 region: CASSPPGRNIQYF. In DNA, the CDR3 is TGTGCCAGCTCACCACCGGGAAGAAACATTCAGTACTTC.

The rearrangement links TRBV28 to TRBJ1-3, with 7 bases matching TRBD1. After removal of 7 bases from V and 1 base from J, the junction contained 4 bases not matched to a gene. The CDR3 sequence is 14 residues long. Germline V lookup: CDR1 MDHEN, CDR2 SYDVKM. In DNA form, the CDR3 reads TGTGCCAGCATTCTGACAGGGTCTGGAAACACCATATATTTT. Amino acid sequence: CASILTGSGNTIYF.

The chain uses TRBV5-1 and TRBJ2-1; D might be TRBD2 (6 bases). Germline CDR1 SGHRS, CDR2 YFSETQ. The CDR3 runs to 13 residues. The V end lost 4 bases, the J end lost 9 bases, and 14 bases lay between the germline ends. CDR3 sequence reads: CASSEQREVEQFF. The CDR3 nucleotides read TGCGCCAGCAGCGAACAGAGGGAGGTTGAGCAGTTCTTC.

This chain joins TRBV19 and TRBJ2-7, with 8 bases lining up with TRBD1. The CDR3 length is 13 residues. J was trimmed by 3 bases and V by 10 bases; bases with no gene match: 8. Looked up from germline, CDR1 is LNHDA and CDR2 is SQIVND (reference sequence). For the CDR3, the DNA is TGTGCCACCACCGGACAGGGCGACTACGAGCAGTACTTC. Its protein is CATTGQGDYEQYF. The variable domain in full, with the rest retrieved from reference TRBV19 and TRBJ2-7, is DGGITQSPKYLFRKEGQNVTLSCEQNLNHDAMYWYRQDPGQGLRLIYYSQIVNDFQKGDIAEGYSVSREKKESFPLTVTSAQKNPTAFYLCATTGQGDYEQYFGPGTRLTVT.

The gene calls are TRBV18 and TRBJ1-1; 9 bases fit TRBD1. Unmatched junction bases numbered 11, after V lost 5 bases and J lost 4 bases. The CDR3 is 16 amino acids. Germline V lookup: CDR1 KGHSH, CDR2 LQKENI. CDR3 loop: CASSEGQGTWGTEAFF. CDR3 nucleotides: TGTGCCAGCTCAGAGGGACAGGGAACCTGGGGCACTGAAGCTTTCTTT.

The V and J genes are TRBV6-5 and TRBJ2-7; TRBD2 agrees at 7 bases. The CDR3 contains 13 residues. Germline V gene sequence: CDR1 MNHEY, CDR2 SVGAGI. With V trimmed by 5 bases and J by 2 bases, 3 bases remained unmatched. CDR3 coding DNA: TGTGCCAGCAGTCGGGGAGGGGCCTACGAGCAGTACTTC. Encoded protein: CASSRGGAYEQYF.

The V gene is TRBV7-8, the J gene TRBJ2-4; D is ambiguous. The CDR3 runs 13 residues. Trimming removed 5 bases at V and 0 bases at J, with 5 bases between. CDR1 is SGHVS and CDR2 is FQNEAQ in the germline V gene. CDR3 in DNA: TGTGCCAGCAGCCTACTAGCCAAAAACATTCAGTACTTC. Translating gives CASSLLAKNIQYF.

This sequence joins TRBV19 and TRBJ1-5; 8 positions match TRBD1. Per the germline V gene, CDR1 is LNHDA and CDR2 is SQIVND (reference sequence). V was pared by 8 bases and J by 6 bases, with 9 bases of the junction left unmatched. CDR3 length: 14 residues. CDR3 sequence: CASDSDRGGQPQHF. CDR3 sequence (DNA): TGTGCCAGTGATAGTGACAGGGGCGGTCAGCCCCAGCATTTT.

V usage is TRBV5-1 and J usage is TRBJ2-1; unclear D gene. V was clipped by 1 base and J by 12 bases, with 8 bases between them. Looked up from germline, CDR1 is SGHRS and CDR2 is YFSETQ. This CDR3 contains 11 residues. The CDR3 coding sequence is TGCGCCAGCAGCTTGTTGCAGGTGCAGTTCTTC. Amino acid sequence: CASSLLQVQFF.

The rearrangement links TRBV7-2 to TRBJ2-3; 16 bases agree with TRBD2. J lost 2 bases, V lost 1 base, and 3 bases had no gene match. The CDR3 runs to 18 residues. The germline V gene has CDR1 SGHTA and CDR2 FQGNSA. The DNA for the CDR3 is TGTGCCAGCAGCTTAGAGGGGACTAGCGGGAGGGCCACAGATACGCAGTATTTT. The encoded protein is CASSLEGTSGRATDTQYF.

The chain has TRBV7-9 and TRBJ1-3; D unclear. The CDR3 has 17 amino acids. Per the germline V gene, CDR1 is SEHNR and CDR2 is FQNEAQ (reference sequence). The V end lost 1 base, the J end lost 0 bases, and 13 bases lay between the germline ends. The CDR3 DNA reads TGTGCCAGCAGCTTAGTGGTGGGAGACCGCTCTGGAAACACCATATATTTT. Translation: CASSLVVGDRSGNTIYF. The entire variable domain, with the rest obtained from reference TRBV7-9 and TRBJ1-3, is as follows: DTGVSQNPRHKITKRGQNVTFRCDPISEHNRLYWYRQTLGQGPEFLTYFQNEAQLEKSRLLSDRFSAERPKGSFSTLEIQRTEQGDSAMYLCASSLVVGDRSGNTIYFGEGSWLTVV.

The V and J genes are TRBV28 and TRBJ1-2; 10 bases agree with TRBD1. Germline V lookup: CDR1 MDHEN, CDR2 SYDVKM. Unmatched junction bases numbered 7, after V lost 2 bases and J lost 10 bases. This CDR3 spans 14 amino acids. Here the CDR3 DNA reads TGTGCCAGCAGTTTAGCCGGGACAGGGGTTGCCTACACCTTC. Encoded protein: CASSLAGTGVAYTF.

The chain employs TRBV29-1 and TRBJ1-1, with no clear D. Germline assignment: CDR1 SQVTM and CDR2 ANQGSEA. There are 15 residues in the CDR3. V was shortened by 4 bases and J by 0 bases, with 15 bases between the two germline ends. CDR3: CSVVPSSVMNTEAFF. CDR3 sequence (DNA): TGCAGCGTTGTCCCGTCCTCTGTAATGAACACTGAAGCTTTCTTT.

This chain connects TRBV9 to TRBJ2-7; D possibly corresponds to TRBD2 (6 bases). The germline V gene encodes CDR1 SGDLS and CDR2 YYNGEE. CDR3 length equals 13 residues. Between the trimmed V and J ends, which lost 4 bases and 6 bases, there was a span of 14 bases. The CDR3 spells CASSPFLGGEQYF. Here the CDR3 DNA reads TGTGCCAGCAGCCCATTTCTGGGAGGCGAGCAGTACTTC.

This chain uses TRBV6-1 with TRBJ1-4; 11 bases match TRBD1. CDR3 length equals 16 residues. Trimming at V came to 2 bases and at J to 8 bases, leaving 7 bases not matched to a gene. From germline, CDR1 is MNHNS and CDR2 SASEGT. Here the CDR3 DNA reads TGTGCCAGCAGTGAACGCTTGGACAGGGGGCGGGAAAAACTGTTTTTT. Translated: CASSERLDRGREKLFF.

The V gene is TRBV9, the J gene TRBJ2-7, with D unclear. Germline values: CDR1 SGDLS, CDR2 YYNGEE. The CDR3 loop spans 14 amino acids. V dropped 0 bases and J dropped 0 bases, with 7 bases sitting between them. The CDR3 region is CASSVEGISYEQYF. CDR3 in DNA: TGTGCCAGCAGCGTAGAAGGGATCTCCTACGAGCAGTACTTC.

V gene TRBV5-4 combines with J gene TRBJ1-1; 10 bases agree with TRBD1. Germline values: CDR1 SGHNT, CDR2 YYREEE (reference sequence). This CDR3 is built from 15 residues. V gave up 1 base and J gave up 4 bases; unmatched junction bases: 4. The CDR3 DNA reads TGTGCCAGCAGCTTGAGCCGGGACAGGGGCACTGAAGCTTTCTTT. As protein: CASSLSRDRGTEAFF.

As DNA, the CDR3 is TGTGCCAGCAGTGAGTCGGACAAGGGTCAGACCAGAAATCAGCCCCAGCATTTT. Encoded protein: CASSESDKGQTRNQPQHF. V gene TRBV2 combines with J gene TRBJ1-5; a weak D match, TRBD1 (5 bases). The CDR3 is 18 amino acids. CDR1 SNHLY and CDR2 FYNNEI come from the germline V gene. V lost 3 bases and J 4 bases, leaving 22 bases between the germline ends.

The chain recombines TRBV5-1 with TRBJ2-3; 10 bases map to TRBD2. Germline assignment: CDR1 SGHRS and CDR2 YFSETQ. V shed 0 bases and J 0 bases; nucleotides not matched to a gene: 7. This CDR3 region has 18 residues. Here the CDR3 reads CASSLALSGRASTDTQYF. DNA of the CDR3: TGCGCCAGCAGCTTGGCCCTCAGCGGGAGGGCCAGCACAGATACGCAGTATTTT. Drawing the rest from reference TRBV5-1 and TRBJ2-3, the complete variable domain is KAGVTQTPRYLIKTRGQQVTLSCSPISGHRSVSWYQQTPGQGLQFLFEYFSETQRNKGNFPGRFSGRQFSNSRSEMNVSTLELGDSALYLCASSLALSGRASTDTQYFGPGTRLTVL.

The chain couples TRBV28 to TRBJ1-6, with 8 bases aligning to TRBD1. The germline gives CDR1 MDHEN, CDR2 SYDVKM. This CDR3 has 17 residues. The V gene end was trimmed by 6 bases and the J gene end by 0 bases; junction bases not matched to a gene: 7. CDR3 sequence reads: CASSRNTGGSYNSPLHF. CDR3 nucleotide sequence: TGTGCCAGCAGCCGCAATACAGGGGGCTCCTATAATTCACCCCTCCACTTT.

The chain employs TRBV10-3 and TRBJ1-3; TRBD1 aligns across 8 bases. Germline CDR1 ENHRY, CDR2 SYGVKD. The J segment lost 4 bases and the V segment lost 6 bases, leaving 8 bases of the junction unmatched. The CDR3 contains 15 residues. The CDR3 region is CAISPGQGVGNTIYF. CDR3 in DNA: TGTGCCATCAGCCCCGGACAGGGCGTGGGAAACACCATATATTTT.